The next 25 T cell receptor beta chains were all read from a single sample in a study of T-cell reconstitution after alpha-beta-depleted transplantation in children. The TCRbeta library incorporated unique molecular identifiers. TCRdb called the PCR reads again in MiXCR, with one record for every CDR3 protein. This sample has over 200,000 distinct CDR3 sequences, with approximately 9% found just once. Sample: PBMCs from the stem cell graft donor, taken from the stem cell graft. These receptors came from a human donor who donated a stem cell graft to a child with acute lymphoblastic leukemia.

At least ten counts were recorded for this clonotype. DNA for the CDR3: TGCAGCGTTGATAGGGCGGGGGGCACCGGGGAGCTGTTTTTT. This encodes CSVDRAGGTGELFF. The rearrangement joins TRBV29-1 to TRBJ2-2, with 8 bases identical to TRBD2. J lost 4 bases, V lost 3 bases, and 4 bases had no gene match. The CDR3 loop spans 14 amino acids. Germline CDR1 SQVTM, CDR2 ANQGSEA.

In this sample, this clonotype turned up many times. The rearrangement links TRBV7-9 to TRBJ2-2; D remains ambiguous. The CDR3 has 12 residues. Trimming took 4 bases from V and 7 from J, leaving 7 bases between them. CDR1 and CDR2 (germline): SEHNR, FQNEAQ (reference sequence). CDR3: CASSWVNGELFF. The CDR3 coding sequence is TGTGCCAGCAGCTGGGTAAACGGGGAGCTGTTTTTT.

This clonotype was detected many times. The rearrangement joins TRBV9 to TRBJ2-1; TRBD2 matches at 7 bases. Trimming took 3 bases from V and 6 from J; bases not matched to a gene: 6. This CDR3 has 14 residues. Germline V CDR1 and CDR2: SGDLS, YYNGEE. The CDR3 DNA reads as TGTGCCAGCAGCGGAGGACTAGGAATCAATGAGCAGTTCTTC. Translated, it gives CASSGGLGINEQFF.

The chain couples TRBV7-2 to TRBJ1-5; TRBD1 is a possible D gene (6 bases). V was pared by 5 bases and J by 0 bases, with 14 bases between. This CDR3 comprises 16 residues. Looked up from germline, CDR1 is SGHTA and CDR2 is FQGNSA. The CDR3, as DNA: TGTGCCAGCAGCCTGGGGGCAGTTAATAGCAATCAGCCCCAGCATTTT. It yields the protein CASSLGAVNSNQPQHF.

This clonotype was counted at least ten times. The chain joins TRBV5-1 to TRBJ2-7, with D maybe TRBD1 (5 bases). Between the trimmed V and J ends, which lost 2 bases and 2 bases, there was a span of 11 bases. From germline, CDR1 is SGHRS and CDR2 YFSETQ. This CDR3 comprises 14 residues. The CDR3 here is CASSLADSPYEQYF. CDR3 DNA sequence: TGCGCCAGCAGCTTAGCCGACAGCCCCTACGAGCAGTACTTC.

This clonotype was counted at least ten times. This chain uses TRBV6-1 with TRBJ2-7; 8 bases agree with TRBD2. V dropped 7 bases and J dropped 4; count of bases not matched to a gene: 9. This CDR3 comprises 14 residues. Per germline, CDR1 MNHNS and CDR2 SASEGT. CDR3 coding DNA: TGTGCCAGCAACCCAACTAGCGGTATTTACGAGCAGTACTTC. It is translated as CASNPTSGIYEQYF.

CDR3 in DNA: TGTGCCAGCAGTTACTCGAGGCGGCAGTCCGGGAAAAACATTCAGTACTTC. This codes for CASSYSRRQSGKNIQYF. The V gene is TRBV6-5, the J gene TRBJ2-4; D is unclear. Germline V gene lookup returns CDR1 MNHEY and CDR2 SVGAGI. The germline V and J ends were trimmed by 0 bases and 4 bases, with 16 bases remaining between them. The CDR3 is 17 amino acids.

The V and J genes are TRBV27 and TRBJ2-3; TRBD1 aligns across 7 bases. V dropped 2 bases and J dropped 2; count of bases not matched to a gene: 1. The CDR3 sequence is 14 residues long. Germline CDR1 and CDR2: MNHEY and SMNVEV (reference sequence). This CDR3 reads CASSLRGHTDTQYF. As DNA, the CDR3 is TGTGCCAGCAGTTTAAGGGGGCACACAGATACGCAGTATTTT.

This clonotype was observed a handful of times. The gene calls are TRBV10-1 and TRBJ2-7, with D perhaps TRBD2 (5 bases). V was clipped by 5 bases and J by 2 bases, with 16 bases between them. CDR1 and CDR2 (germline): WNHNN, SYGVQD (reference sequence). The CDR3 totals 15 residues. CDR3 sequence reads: CASSPYQSGPYEQYF. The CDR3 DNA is TGCGCCAGCAGTCCGTATCAGAGCGGACCCTACGAGCAGTACTTC.

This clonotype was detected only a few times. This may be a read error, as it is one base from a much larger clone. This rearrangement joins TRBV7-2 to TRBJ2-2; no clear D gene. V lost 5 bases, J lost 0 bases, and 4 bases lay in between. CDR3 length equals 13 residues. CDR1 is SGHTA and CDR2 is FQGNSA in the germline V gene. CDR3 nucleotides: TGTGCCAGCAGCCAAGCGAACACCGGGGAGCTGTTTTTT. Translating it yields CASSQANTGELFF.

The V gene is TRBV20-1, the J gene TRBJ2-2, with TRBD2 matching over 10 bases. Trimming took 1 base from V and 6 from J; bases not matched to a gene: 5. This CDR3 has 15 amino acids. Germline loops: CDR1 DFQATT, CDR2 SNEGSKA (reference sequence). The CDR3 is CSARAAGGQSGELFF. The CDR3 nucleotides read TGCAGTGCTAGAGCAGCGGGGGGGCAATCCGGGGAGCTGTTTTTT.

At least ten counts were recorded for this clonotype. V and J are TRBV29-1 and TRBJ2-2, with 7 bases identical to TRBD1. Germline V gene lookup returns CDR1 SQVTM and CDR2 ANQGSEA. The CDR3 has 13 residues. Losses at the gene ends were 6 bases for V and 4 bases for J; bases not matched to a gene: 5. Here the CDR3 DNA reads TGCAGCGTAAACAGGGGTGGCACCGGGGAGCTGTTTTTT. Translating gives CSVNRGGTGELFF.

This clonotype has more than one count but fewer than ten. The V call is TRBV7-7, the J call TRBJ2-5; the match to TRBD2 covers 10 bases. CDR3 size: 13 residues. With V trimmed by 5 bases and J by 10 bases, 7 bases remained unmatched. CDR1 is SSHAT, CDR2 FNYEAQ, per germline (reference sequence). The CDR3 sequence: CASSRGTSELQYF. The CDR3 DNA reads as TGTGCCAGCAGCCGAGGGACTAGCGAACTCCAGTACTTC.

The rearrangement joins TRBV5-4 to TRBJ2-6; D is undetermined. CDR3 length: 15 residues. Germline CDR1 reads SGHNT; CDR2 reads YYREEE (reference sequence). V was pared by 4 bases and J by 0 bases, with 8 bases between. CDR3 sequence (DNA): TGTGCCAGCAGCGGCCTCGTCTCTGGGGCCAACGTCCTGACTTTC. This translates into CASSGLVSGANVLTF.

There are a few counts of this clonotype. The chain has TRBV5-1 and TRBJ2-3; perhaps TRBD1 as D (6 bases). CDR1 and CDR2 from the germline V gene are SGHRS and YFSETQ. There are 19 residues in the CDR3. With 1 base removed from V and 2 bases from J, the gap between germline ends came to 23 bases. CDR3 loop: CASSLWGRGNRANTDTQYF. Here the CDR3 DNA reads TGCGCCAGCAGCTTGTGGGGAAGAGGCAACAGGGCAAACACAGATACGCAGTATTTT. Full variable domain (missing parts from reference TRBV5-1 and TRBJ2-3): KAGVTQTPRYLIKTRGQQVTLSCSPISGHRSVSWYQQTPGQGLQFLFEYFSETQRNKGNFPGRFSGRQFSNSRSEMNVSTLELGDSALYLCASSLWGRGNRANTDTQYFGPGTRLTVL.

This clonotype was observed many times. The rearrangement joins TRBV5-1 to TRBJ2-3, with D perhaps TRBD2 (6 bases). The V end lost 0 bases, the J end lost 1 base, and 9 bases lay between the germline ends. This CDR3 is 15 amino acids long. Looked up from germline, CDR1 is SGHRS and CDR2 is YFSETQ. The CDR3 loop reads CASSLGGDRTDTQYF. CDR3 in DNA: TGCGCCAGCAGCTTGGGCGGGGACCGCACAGATACGCAGTATTTT.

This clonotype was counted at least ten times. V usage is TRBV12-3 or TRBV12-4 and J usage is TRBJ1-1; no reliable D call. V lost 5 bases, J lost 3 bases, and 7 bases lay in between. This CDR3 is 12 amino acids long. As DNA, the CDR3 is TGTGCCAGCAGTGTTCGGTACACTGAAGCTTTCTTT. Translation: CASSVRYTEAFF.

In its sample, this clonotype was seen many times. As DNA, the CDR3 is TGTGCCAGCAGCCAATTTCCAGGGGGCGGGTACGAGCAGTACTTC. This translates into CASSQFPGGGYEQYF. V usage is TRBV14 and J usage is TRBJ2-7; the match to TRBD1 covers 8 bases. Germline V CDR1 and CDR2: SGHDN, FVKESK. V lost 2 bases and J lost 4; bases outside the gene matches: 7. CDR3 length equals 15 residues.

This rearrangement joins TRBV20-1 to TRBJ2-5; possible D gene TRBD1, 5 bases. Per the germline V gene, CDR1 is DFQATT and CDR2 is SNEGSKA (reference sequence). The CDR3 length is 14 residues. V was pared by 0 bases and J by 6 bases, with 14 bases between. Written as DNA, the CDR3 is TGCAGTGCTAGAGATAGGGGTTCACTAAAGACCCAGTACTTC. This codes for CSARDRGSLKTQYF.

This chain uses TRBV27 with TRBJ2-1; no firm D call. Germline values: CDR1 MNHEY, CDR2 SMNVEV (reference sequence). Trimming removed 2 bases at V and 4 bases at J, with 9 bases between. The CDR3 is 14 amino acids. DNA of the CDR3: TGTGCCAGCAGTTTAGCAAACCCGTACAATGAGCAGTTCTTC. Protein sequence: CASSLANPYNEQFF.

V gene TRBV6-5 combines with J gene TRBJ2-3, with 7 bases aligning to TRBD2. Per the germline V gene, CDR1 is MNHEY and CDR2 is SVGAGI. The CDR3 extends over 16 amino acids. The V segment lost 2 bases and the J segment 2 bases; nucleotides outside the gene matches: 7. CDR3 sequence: CASSYRRRGNTDTQYF. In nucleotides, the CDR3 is TGTGCCAGCAGTTACCGTCGGCGGGGGAACACAGATACGCAGTATTTT.

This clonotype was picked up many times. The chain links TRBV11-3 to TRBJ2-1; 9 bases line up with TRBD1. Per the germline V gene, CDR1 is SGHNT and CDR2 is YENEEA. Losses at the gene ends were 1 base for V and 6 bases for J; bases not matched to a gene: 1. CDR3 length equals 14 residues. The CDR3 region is CASSLGQGGNEQFF. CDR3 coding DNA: TGTGCCAGCAGCTTAGGACAGGGGGGCAATGAGCAGTTCTTC.

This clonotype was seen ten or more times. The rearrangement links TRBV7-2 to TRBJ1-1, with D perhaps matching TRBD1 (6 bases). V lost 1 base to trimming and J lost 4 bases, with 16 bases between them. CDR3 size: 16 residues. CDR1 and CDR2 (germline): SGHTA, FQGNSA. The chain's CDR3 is CASSLGPQGGGTEAFF. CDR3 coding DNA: TGTGCCAGCAGCTTAGGCCCGCAGGGAGGGGGCACTGAAGCTTTCTTT.

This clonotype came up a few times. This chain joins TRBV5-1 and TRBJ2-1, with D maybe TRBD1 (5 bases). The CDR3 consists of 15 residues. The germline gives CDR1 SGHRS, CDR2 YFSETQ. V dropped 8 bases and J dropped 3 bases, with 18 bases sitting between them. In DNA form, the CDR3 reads TGCGCCAGGGCTAGGCTCCAGGGTCACTACAATGAGCAGTTCTTC. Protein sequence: CARARLQGHYNEQFF.

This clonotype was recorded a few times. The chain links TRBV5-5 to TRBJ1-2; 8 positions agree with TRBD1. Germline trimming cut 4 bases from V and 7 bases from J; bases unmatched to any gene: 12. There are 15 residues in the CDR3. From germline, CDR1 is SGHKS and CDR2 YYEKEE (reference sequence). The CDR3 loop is CASSPTQDRVSGYTF. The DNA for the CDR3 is TGTGCCAGCAGCCCCACCCAGGACAGGGTGTCTGGCTACACCTTC.